A single sample gave rise to the 15 T cell receptor beta chains below, sequenced in a study of human T cells and chemical hapten exposure. TCRdb recomputed calls from the RACE reads with MiXCR, one row per CDR3 protein. The sample contains around 120,000 distinct CDR3 sequences, roughly 12% of which appear only once. Time point described: pre-sensitization, week 0. The treatment was: therapeutic diphenylcyclopropenone sensitization with weekly scalp DPC. The input for sequencing was whole blood, taken in connection with sensitization to the hapten diphenylcyclopropenone (DPC). The source of these receptors is a woman aged 18-30 years with alopecia areata. Some clones in this sample may be carry-over from other donors' samples.

This clonotype was seen more than once but under ten times. V is TRBV25-1 and J is TRBJ1-2; the match to TRBD1 covers 11 bases. The ends lost 1 base at V and 2 bases at J; junction bases unmatched: 3. This CDR3 spans 16 amino acids. The germline gives CDR1 MGHDK, CDR2 SYGVNS. CDR3: CASSESRTGGNYGYTF. CDR3 nucleotide sequence: TGTGCCAGCAGTGAATCCCGGACAGGGGGCAACTATGGCTACACCTTC.

This clonotype appeared many times. V and J are TRBV7-9 and TRBJ1-2; tentatively, D is TRBD1 (6 bases). This CDR3 is built from 15 residues. Germline CDR1 and CDR2: SEHNR and FQNEAQ (reference sequence). V gave up 5 bases and J gave up 1 base, with 14 bases separating them. CDR3 DNA sequence: TGTGCCAGCAGCCACGGCAGGGGAGTTAACTATGGCTACACCTTC. Translated, it gives CASSHGRGVNYGYTF.

This clonotype showed up many times. J is TRBJ1-5 and V is TRBV4-3; no clear D gene. The germline CDR1 and CDR2 sequences are LGHNA and YSLEER. This CDR3 contains 15 residues. Trimming shortened V by 0 bases and J by 7 bases, and 13 bases separated the two germline ends. CDR3 in DNA: TGCGCCAGCAGCCAAGATAGGAGGGAGTTCCAGCCCCAGCATTTT. It specifies CASSQDRREFQPQHF.

V gene TRBV20-1 combines with J gene TRBJ2-1; D perhaps matches TRBD1 (6 bases). Germline lookup yields CDR1 DFQATT and CDR2 SNEGSKA (reference sequence). CDR3 size: 15 residues. Trimming cost V 3 bases and J 8 bases, with 20 bases left between them. CDR3 sequence: CSASSQGTVLYEQFF. The CDR3 nucleotides are TGCAGTGCTAGTTCCCAGGGGACGGTTCTATATGAGCAGTTCTTC.

This clonotype appeared many times. The chain combines TRBV12-3 or TRBV12-4 with TRBJ2-5; no reliable D call. V lost 4 bases, J lost 5 bases, and 8 bases lay in between. The CDR3 loop spans 12 amino acids. DNA for the CDR3: TGTGCCAGCAGTTACGGGCCCGAGACCCAGTACTTC. Translating it yields CASSYGPETQYF.

At least ten counts were recorded for this clonotype. The chain has TRBV9 and TRBJ1-3, with TRBD1 matching over 9 bases. Losses at the gene ends were 4 bases for V and 2 bases for J; bases not matched to a gene: 7. From germline, CDR1 is SGDLS and CDR2 YYNGEE. This CDR3 has 16 residues. The CDR3 region has the DNA TGTGCCAGCAGCAATGGACAGGGGCGCCCTGGAAACACCATATATTTT. Encoded protein: CASSNGQGRPGNTIYF.

This clonotype was picked up a small number of times. The V call is TRBV19, the J call TRBJ2-3; 9 bases match TRBD2. Losses at the gene ends were 10 bases for V and 3 bases for J; bases not matched to a gene: 11. This CDR3 is built from 15 residues. Germline loops: CDR1 LNHDA, CDR2 SQIVND (reference sequence). The CDR3 reads CATRGRGGPTDTQYF. In nucleotides, the CDR3 is TGTGCCACCCGCGGGCGGGGGGGTCCAACAGATACGCAGTATTTT. Complete variable domain (other parts from reference TRBV19 and TRBJ2-3): DGGITQSPKYLFRKEGQNVTLSCEQNLNHDAMYWYRQDPGQGLRLIYYSQIVNDFQKGDIAEGYSVSREKKESFPLTVTSAQKNPTAFYLCATRGRGGPTDTQYFGPGTRLTVL.

This clonotype occurred a few times. The chain links TRBV18 to TRBJ1-1; no definite D call. Trimming removed 6 bases at V and 1 base at J, with 12 bases between. From germline, CDR1 is KGHSH and CDR2 LQKENI. The CDR3 spans 14 residues. CDR3 coding DNA: TGTGCCAGCTCCCGAGGTATTCCGAACACTGAAGCTTTCTTT. This encodes CASSRGIPNTEAFF.

Worth noting for this clonotype: A much larger clone differs from this one at a single base, so this may be a read error. The chain uses TRBV20-1 and TRBJ1-2; TRBD1 might be the D (5 bases). CDR3 length equals 13 residues. Germline CDR1 and CDR2: DFQATT and SNEGSKA (reference sequence). CDR3 DNA sequence: TGCAGTGGGTCAAGGGACGCTAACTATGCCTACACCTTC. It codes for CSGSRDANYAYTF.

This clonotype has more than one count but fewer than ten. This rearrangement joins TRBV14 to TRBJ2-7; a weak D match, TRBD1 (5 bases). The germline V gene encodes CDR1 SGHDN and CDR2 FVKESK. The CDR3 is 13 amino acids. Trimming shortened V by 0 bases and J by 12 bases, and 15 bases separated the two germline ends. CDR3 in DNA: TGTGCCAGCAGCCAAGAAGGACACCCGGAAAGGTACTTC. This translates into CASSQEGHPERYF.

There are many counts of this clonotype. The rearrangement links TRBV20-1 to TRBJ2-1; TRBD1 or TRBD2 may be the D gene (6 bases each). The germline V gene encodes CDR1 DFQATT and CDR2 SNEGSKA (reference sequence). CDR3 size: 13 residues. Trimming stripped 6 bases from V and 2 bases from J, with 11 bases between. The CDR3 nucleotides read TGCAGTGCCATGGGGGGCACCTACAATGAGCAGTTCTTC. Amino acid sequence: CSAMGGTYNEQFF.

This clonotype has only a few counts. The V and J genes are TRBV18 and TRBJ1-5; D gene unclear. Trimming removed 2 bases from V and 0 bases from J, with 5 bases in between. This CDR3 is built from 14 residues. CDR1 and CDR2 from the germline V gene are KGHSH and LQKENI. The CDR3 loop is CASSPGNSNQPQHF. The CDR3 region has the DNA TGTGCCAGCTCACCAGGGAATAGCAATCAGCCCCAGCATTTT.

The CDR3 here is CASSQTGGPYNEQFF. CDR3 coding DNA: TGCGCCAGCAGCCAGACAGGGGGACCCTACAATGAGCAGTTCTTC. The V gene is TRBV4-3, the J gene TRBJ2-1; 9 positions agree with TRBD1. The CDR3 totals 15 residues. With 3 bases clipped from V and 2 bases from J, the junction kept 2 bases outside the gene matches. Germline assignment: CDR1 LGHNA and CDR2 YSLEER.

In its sample, this clonotype was seen a few times. The CDR3 DNA sequence: TGTGCCAGTCAGCGGACAGGAGTGAACACTGAAGCTTTCTTT. This sequence encodes CASQRTGVNTEAFF. The V call is TRBV27, the J call TRBJ1-1; 7 bases match TRBD1. This CDR3 comprises 14 residues. The germline V gene has CDR1 MNHEY and CDR2 SMNVEV (reference sequence). V was clipped by 9 bases and J by 0 bases; unmatched bases: 7.

This clonotype was detected many times. CDR3 DNA sequence: TGCGCCAGCAGCCTCCTTACGGGGCAGGGGGTCTATGGCTACACCTTC. Amino acids: CASSLLTGQGVYGYTF. The chain couples TRBV4-3 to TRBJ1-2, with 7 bases aligning to TRBD1. This CDR3 has 16 amino acids. Germline V gene sequence: CDR1 LGHNA, CDR2 YSLEER. J gave up 4 bases and V 4 bases, and 12 bases lay outside the gene matches.